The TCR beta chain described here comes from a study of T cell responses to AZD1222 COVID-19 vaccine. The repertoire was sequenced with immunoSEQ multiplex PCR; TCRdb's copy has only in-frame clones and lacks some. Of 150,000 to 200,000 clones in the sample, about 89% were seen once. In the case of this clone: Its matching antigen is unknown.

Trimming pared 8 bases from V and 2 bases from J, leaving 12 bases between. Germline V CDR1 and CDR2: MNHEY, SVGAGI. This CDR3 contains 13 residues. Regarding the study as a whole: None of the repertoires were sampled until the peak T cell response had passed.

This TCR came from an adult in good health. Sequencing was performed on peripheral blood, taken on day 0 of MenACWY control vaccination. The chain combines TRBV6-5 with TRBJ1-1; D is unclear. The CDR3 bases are TGTGCCAGCCGGGATTCTGGCAACACTGAAGCTTTCTTT. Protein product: CASRDSGNTEAFF.